The 8 T cell receptor beta chains below come from one sample, sequenced in a study of blood T cell repertoires in COVID-19. Here immunoSEQ multiplex PCR was the method, and the copy in TCRdb shows in-frame clones only, minus some. The sample holds 200,000 to 250,000 clones; about 83% are singletons and the top ten take less than 8%. The sequenced sample was peripheral blood. Receptor source: a woman aged 50 to 60 with active or convalescent COVID-19.

The J gene is TRBJ2-1, the V gene TRBV28; TRBD1 agrees at 7 bases. The CDR3 is 13 residues long. The V and J ends lost 5 bases and 10 bases, in that order; junction bases with no gene match: 8. CDR1 MDHEN and CDR2 SYDVKM come from the germline V gene. Here the CDR3 DNA reads TGTGCCAGCAGTCAGGACAGGTCTAAAGAGCAGTTCTTC. This sequence encodes CASSQDRSKEQFF.

The rearrangement joins TRBV19 to TRBJ2-3; a possible D gene is TRBD1 (6 bases). The germline CDR1 and CDR2 sequences are LNHDA and SQIVND (reference sequence). V lost 7 bases, J lost 2 bases, and 16 bases lay in between. The CDR3 contains 15 residues. The chain's CDR3 is CASTAAQGFTDTQYF. CDR3 in DNA: TGTGCCAGTACCGCGGCGCAGGGGTTCACAGATACGCAGTATTTT.

The chain joins TRBV18 to TRBJ2-7, with D perhaps TRBD1 (6 bases). Germline CDR1 KGHSH, CDR2 LQKENI. V gave up 8 bases and J gave up 0 bases, with 17 bases separating them. This CDR3 region has 15 residues. The CDR3 sequence: CASGQAGASSYEQYF. CDR3 coding DNA: TGTGCCAGCGGACAAGCAGGGGCTAGCTCCTACGAGCAGTACTTC. Using reference TRBV18 and TRBJ2-7 for the parts outside the CDR3, the full variable domain is NAGVMQNPRHLVRRRGQEARLRCSPMKGHSHVYWYRQLPEEGLKFMVYLQKENIIDESGMPKERFSAEFPKEGPSILRIQQVVRGDSAAYFCASGQAGASSYEQYFGPGTRLTVT.

The chain uses TRBV11-2 and TRBJ2-5, with unresolved D. Trimming left V 5 bases short and J 3 bases short, with 4 bases between. CDR3 length: 11 residues. Germline CDR1 is SGHAT and CDR2 is FQNNGV. The CDR3 sequence is CASSPKETQYF. The CDR3 nucleotides are TGTGCCAGCAGCCCCAAAGAGACCCAGTACTTC.

The CDR3 DNA sequence: TGTGCCAGCAGTGATGGGGCAGGGTATGGCTACACCTTC. Its protein product is CASSDGAGYGYTF. The chain links TRBV2 to TRBJ1-2; D is possibly TRBD1 (5 bases). From germline, CDR1 is SNHLY and CDR2 FYNNEI. The CDR3 has 13 residues. V dropped 3 bases and J dropped 5 bases, with 10 bases sitting between them.

The genes are TRBV29-1 and TRBJ1-1, with TRBD1 identical over 8 bases. The CDR3 spans 13 residues. V shed 7 bases, J shed 0 bases, and the junction held 4 bases outside the gene matches. The germline V gene has CDR1 SQVTM and CDR2 ANQGSEA. The CDR3 bases are TGCAGCGCCCACAGGGGGGTGAACACTGAAGCTTTCTTT. This codes for CSAHRGVNTEAFF.

This rearrangement joins TRBV5-1 to TRBJ1-6, with 7 nucleotides matching TRBD1. Per the germline V gene, CDR1 is SGHRS and CDR2 is YFSETQ. The CDR3 length is 15 residues. J gave up 6 bases and V 4 bases, and 7 bases lay outside the gene matches. This CDR3 is CASSEGPGGNSPLHF. In DNA, the CDR3 is TGCGCCAGCAGCGAGGGGCCAGGGGGTAATTCACCCCTCCACTTT. Combining the CDR3 with reference TRBV5-1 and TRBJ1-6 gives the whole variable domain KAGVTQTPRYLIKTRGQQVTLSCSPISGHRSVSWYQQTPGQGLQFLFEYFSETQRNKGNFPGRFSGRQFSNSRSEMNVSTLELGDSALYLCASSEGPGGNSPLHFGNGTRLTVT.

The chain joins TRBV7-9 to TRBJ2-7; possible D gene TRBD2, 6 bases. This CDR3 spans 14 amino acids. V lost 5 bases to trimming and J lost 1 base, with 12 bases between them. Germline CDR1 is SEHNR and CDR2 is FQNEAQ (reference sequence). The CDR3 loop is CASSMRGESYEQYF. The CDR3 DNA reads as TGTGCCAGCAGCATGCGCGGGGAATCCTACGAGCAGTACTTC.